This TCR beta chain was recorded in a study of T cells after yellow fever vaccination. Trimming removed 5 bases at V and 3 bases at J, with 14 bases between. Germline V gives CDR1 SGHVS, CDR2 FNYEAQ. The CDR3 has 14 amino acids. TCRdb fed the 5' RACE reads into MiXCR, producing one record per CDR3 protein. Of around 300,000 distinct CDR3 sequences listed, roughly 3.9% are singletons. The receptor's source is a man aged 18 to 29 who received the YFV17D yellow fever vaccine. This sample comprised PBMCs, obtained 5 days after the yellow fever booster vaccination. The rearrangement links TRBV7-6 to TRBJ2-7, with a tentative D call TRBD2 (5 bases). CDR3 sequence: CASSEGADIYEQYF. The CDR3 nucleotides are TGTGCCAGCAGCGAGGGAGCTGACATCTACGAGCAGTACTTC.